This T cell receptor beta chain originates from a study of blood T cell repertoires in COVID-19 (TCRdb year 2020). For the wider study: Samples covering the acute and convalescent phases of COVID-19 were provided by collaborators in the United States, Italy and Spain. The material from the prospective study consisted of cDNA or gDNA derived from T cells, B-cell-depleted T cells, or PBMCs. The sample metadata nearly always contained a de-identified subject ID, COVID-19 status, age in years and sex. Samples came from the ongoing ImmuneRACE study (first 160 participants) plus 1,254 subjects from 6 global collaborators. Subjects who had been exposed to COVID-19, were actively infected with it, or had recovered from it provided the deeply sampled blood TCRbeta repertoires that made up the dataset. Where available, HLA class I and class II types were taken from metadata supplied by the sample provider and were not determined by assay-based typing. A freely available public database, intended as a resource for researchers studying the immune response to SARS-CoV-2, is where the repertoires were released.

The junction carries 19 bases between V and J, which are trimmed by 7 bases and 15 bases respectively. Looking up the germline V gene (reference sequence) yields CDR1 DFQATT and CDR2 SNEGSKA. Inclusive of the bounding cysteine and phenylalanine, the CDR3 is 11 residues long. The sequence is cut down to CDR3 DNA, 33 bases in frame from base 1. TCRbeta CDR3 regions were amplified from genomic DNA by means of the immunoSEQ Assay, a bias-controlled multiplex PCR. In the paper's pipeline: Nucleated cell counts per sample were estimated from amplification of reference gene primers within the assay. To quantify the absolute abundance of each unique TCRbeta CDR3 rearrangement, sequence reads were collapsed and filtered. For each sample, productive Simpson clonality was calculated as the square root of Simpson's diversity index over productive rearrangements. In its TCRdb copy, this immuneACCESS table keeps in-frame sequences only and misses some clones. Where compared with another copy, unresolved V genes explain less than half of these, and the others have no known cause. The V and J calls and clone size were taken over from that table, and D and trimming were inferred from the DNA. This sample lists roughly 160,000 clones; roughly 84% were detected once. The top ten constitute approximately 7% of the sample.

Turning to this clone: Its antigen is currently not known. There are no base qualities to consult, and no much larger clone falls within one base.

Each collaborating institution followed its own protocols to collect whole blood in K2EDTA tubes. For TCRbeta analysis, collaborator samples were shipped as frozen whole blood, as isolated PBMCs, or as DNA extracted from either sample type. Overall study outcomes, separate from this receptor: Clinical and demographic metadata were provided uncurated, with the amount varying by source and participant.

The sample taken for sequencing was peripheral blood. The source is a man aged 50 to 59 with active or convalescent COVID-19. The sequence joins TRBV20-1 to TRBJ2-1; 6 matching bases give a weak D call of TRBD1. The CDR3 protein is CSVGSTGRLFF. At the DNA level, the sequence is TGCAGTGTGGGTTCGACAGGTCGTCTGTTCTTC.